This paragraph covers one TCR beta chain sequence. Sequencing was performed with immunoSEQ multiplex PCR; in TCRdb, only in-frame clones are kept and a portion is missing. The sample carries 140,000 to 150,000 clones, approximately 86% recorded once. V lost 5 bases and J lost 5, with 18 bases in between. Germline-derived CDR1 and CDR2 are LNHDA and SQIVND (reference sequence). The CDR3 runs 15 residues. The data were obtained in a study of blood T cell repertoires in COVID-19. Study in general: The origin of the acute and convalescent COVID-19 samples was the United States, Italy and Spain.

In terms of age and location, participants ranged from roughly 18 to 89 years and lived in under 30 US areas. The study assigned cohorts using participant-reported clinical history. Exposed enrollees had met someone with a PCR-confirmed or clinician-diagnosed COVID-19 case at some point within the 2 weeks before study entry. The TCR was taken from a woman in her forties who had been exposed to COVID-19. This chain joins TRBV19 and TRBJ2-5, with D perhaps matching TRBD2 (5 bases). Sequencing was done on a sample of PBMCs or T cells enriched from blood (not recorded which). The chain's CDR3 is CASSLRPLGGETQYF. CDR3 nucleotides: TGTGCCAGTAGTCTGAGACCCCTTGGCGGGGAGACCCAGTACTTC.